The 27 T cell receptor beta chains in this list originate from one sample, sequenced in a study of identical twins. TCRdb ran MiXCR on the 5' RACE reads and lists one entry per CDR3 protein. Altogether some 790,000 distinct CDR3 sequences are present, around a sixth being singletons, with the ten largest covering about an eighth. The same data also went into a second study, on T cells expressing NK-cell markers.

The sequencing input was PBMCs. These receptors all stem from a woman aged 18-35 years in good health.

V and J are TRBV15 and TRBJ1-6, with D perhaps matching TRBD1 (5 bases). Germline loops: CDR1 LNHNV, CDR2 YYDKDF (reference sequence). The CDR3 contains 14 residues. Trimming removed 0 bases from V and 10 bases from J, with 10 bases in between. CDR3 in amino acids: CATSRDSGFSPLHF. The CDR3 nucleotides are TGTGCCACCAGCAGAGATTCAGGGTTCTCACCCCTCCACTTT.

This chain joins TRBV20-1 and TRBJ2-3; 12 nucleotides agree with TRBD2. V lost 0 bases to trimming and J lost 1 base; unmatched junction nucleotides: 5. Germline CDR1 DFQATT, CDR2 SNEGSKA (reference sequence). The CDR3 consists of 17 residues. In DNA, the CDR3 is TGCAGTGCTAGAGATGGGGCTAGCGGGGGGGGCACAGATACGCAGTATTTT. Translated: CSARDGASGGGTDTQYF.

In this sample, this clonotype turned up a few times. The genes are TRBV14 and TRBJ1-6; 9 bases are shared with TRBD1. The junction had 4 bases not matched to a gene; V was cut back by 4 bases and J by 6 bases. This CDR3 spans 15 amino acids. Germline V gene sequence: CDR1 SGHDN, CDR2 FVKESK. The CDR3 protein is CASSRGQGFNSPLHF. The CDR3 DNA sequence: TGTGCCAGCAGCCGGGGACAGGGTTTTAATTCACCCCTCCACTTT.

Many counts were recorded for this clonotype. A junction end diverges from the germline sequence, so it may reflect a read error. V is TRBV7-9 and J is TRBJ1-1, with D hard to call. CDR1 is SEHNR and CDR2 is FQNEAQ in the germline V gene (reference sequence). The CDR3 totals 13 residues. CDR3 loop: CASSFDGNTEAFF. The CDR3 DNA reads TGCGCCAGCAGCTTCGACGGGAACACTGAAGCTTTCTTT. The whole variable domain, remainder taken from reference TRBV7-9 and TRBJ1-1, is DTGVSQNPRHKITKRGQNVTFRCDPISEHNRLYWYRQTLGQGPEFLTYFQNEAQLEKSRLLSDRFSAERPKGSFSTLEIQRTEQGDSAMYLCASSFDGNTEAFFGQGTRLTVV.

V is TRBV5-1 and J is TRBJ2-3; TRBD1 matches 11 bases. This CDR3 is built from 16 residues. V dropped 0 bases and J dropped 5; count of bases not matched to a gene: 5. The germline V gene has CDR1 SGHRS and CDR2 YFSETQ. As DNA, the CDR3 is TGCGCCAGCAGCTTGGCGGGGACAGGGGGGAAAGATACGCAGTATTTT. Its translation: CASSLAGTGGKDTQYF.

The rearrangement uses TRBV12-3 or TRBV12-4 and TRBJ2-5, with TRBD2 matching over 7 bases. V gave up 3 bases and J gave up 7 bases; unmatched junction bases: 14. There are 16 residues in the CDR3. CDR3 bases: TGTGCCAGCAGTTTCTACGAGGGAGGGATCCGAGGGACCCAGTACTTC. Translation gives CASSFYEGGIRGTQYF.

This clonotype has just a few counts. This chain connects TRBV6-5 to TRBJ2-7; TRBD2 is a possible D gene (5 bases). The CDR3 extends over 17 amino acids. V was pared by 3 bases and J by 3 bases, with 21 bases between. Germline values: CDR1 MNHEY, CDR2 SVGAGI. CDR3 coding DNA: TGTGCCAGCAGTTATCACCCCGGGGATGAGCCCGTCTACGAGCAGTACTTC. Amino acid sequence: CASSYHPGDEPVYEQYF.

The rearrangement links TRBV12-3 or TRBV12-4 to TRBJ2-7, with 8 bases matching TRBD2. The ends lost 5 bases at V and 4 bases at J; junction bases unmatched: 10. This CDR3 is built from 15 residues. The CDR3 sequence: CASSETGTRAYEQYF. In nucleotides, the CDR3 is TGTGCCAGCAGTGAGACCGGGACTAGGGCGTACGAGCAGTACTTC.

This clonotype was recorded a few times. V is TRBV20-1 and J is TRBJ2-5; 10 nucleotides line up with TRBD2. In germline, CDR1 is DFQATT, CDR2 SNEGSKA (reference sequence). This CDR3 region has 14 residues. Trimming at V came to 5 bases and at J to 4 bases, leaving 7 bases not matched to a gene. As DNA, the CDR3 is TGCAGTGCTCGACGGACTAGCGGTATAGAGACCCAGTACTTC. Protein product: CSARRTSGIETQYF.

This clonotype showed up just a few times. This chain uses TRBV5-1 with TRBJ2-2; perhaps TRBD2 as D (5 bases). The CDR3 sequence is 16 residues long. V was cut by 3 bases and J by 0 bases, with 12 bases left in between. Germline CDR1 is SGHRS and CDR2 is YFSETQ. The CDR3 loop reads CASSSGVGANTGELFF. CDR3 bases: TGCGCCAGCAGCTCCGGAGTGGGAGCGAACACCGGGGAGCTGTTTTTT.

This clonotype was recorded a few times. The chain links TRBV12-3 or TRBV12-4 to TRBJ2-1, with TRBD1 identical over 8 bases. The V and J ends lost 7 bases and 7 bases, in that order; junction bases with no gene match: 12. The CDR3 spans 15 residues. Here the CDR3 reads CASKWRAGGANEQFF. DNA for the CDR3: TGTGCCAGCAAATGGCGGGCAGGGGGCGCAAATGAGCAGTTCTTC.

V is TRBV20-1 and J is TRBJ2-7; possible D gene TRBD1, 6 bases. Germline CDR1 reads DFQATT; CDR2 reads SNEGSKA (reference sequence). The CDR3 runs 13 residues. V lost 1 base and J lost 3, with 10 bases in between. CDR3 region: CSARVRQDYEQYF. The CDR3 DNA reads as TGCAGTGCTAGAGTCCGACAGGACTACGAGCAGTACTTC.

This clonotype has just a few counts. V usage is TRBV5-1 and J usage is TRBJ1-1, with D uncertain. CDR3 size: 14 residues. Per the germline V gene, CDR1 is SGHRS and CDR2 is YFSETQ. The ends were cut back, 4 bases at V and 4 bases at J, with 14 bases in the middle. The CDR3, as DNA: TGCGCCAGCAGCGGCACAGCTATGGGCACTGAAGCTTTCTTT. The encoded protein is CASSGTAMGTEAFF.

The chain carries TRBV5-6 and TRBJ2-7, with D hard to call. Trimming took 1 base from V and 4 from J, leaving 12 bases between them. Germline V gene data show CDR1 as SGHDT and CDR2 as YYEEEE. The CDR3 loop spans 14 amino acids. The CDR3 DNA reads TGTGCCAGCAGCTTGATTGTTTCAGCATACGAGCAGTACTTC. Translation gives CASSLIVSAYEQYF.

The gene calls are TRBV6-4 and TRBJ2-7, with 7 bases identical to TRBD2. CDR1 is MRHNA and CDR2 is SNTAGT in the germline V gene. The length of the CDR3 is 14 residues. Unmatched junction bases numbered 7, after V lost 2 bases and J lost 6 bases. CDR3 loop: CASSDPKREAEQYF. In DNA, the CDR3 is TGTGCCAGCAGTGACCCCAAACGGGAGGCCGAGCAGTACTTC.

The chain carries TRBV3-1 and TRBJ2-5; D is unresolved. This CDR3 has 15 residues. With 4 bases removed from V and 2 bases from J, the gap between germline ends came to 14 bases. CDR1 is LGHDT, CDR2 YNNKEL, per germline (reference sequence). The CDR3 loop reads CASSPSRRAQETQYF. In DNA form, the CDR3 reads TGTGCCAGCAGCCCCTCCCGCCGGGCGCAAGAGACCCAGTACTTC.

This clonotype was seen only a few times. This chain joins TRBV20-1 and TRBJ1-1; D remains ambiguous. V was shortened by 3 bases and J by 11 bases, with 13 bases between the two germline ends. This CDR3 spans 11 amino acids. Germline values: CDR1 DFQATT, CDR2 SNEGSKA (reference sequence). This chain's CDR3 is CSASPDRWAFF. The CDR3 bases are TGCAGTGCTAGTCCCGACCGGTGGGCTTTCTTT.

This clonotype came up many times. The gene calls are TRBV12-3 or TRBV12-4 and TRBJ2-5, with D perhaps TRBD2 (6 bases). The CDR3 contains 14 residues. The germline V and J ends were trimmed by 5 bases and 5 bases, with 15 bases remaining between them. For the CDR3, the DNA is TGTGCCAGCAGTCTCCGGGGAGGTGGGGAGACCCAGTACTTC. It translates to CASSLRGGGETQYF.

This rearrangement joins TRBV24-1 to TRBJ2-2; 8 nucleotides align to TRBD2. The CDR3 runs to 16 residues. CDR1 and CDR2 from the germline V gene are KGHDR and SFDVKD. The J segment lost 8 bases and the V segment lost 9 bases, leaving 16 bases of the junction unmatched. The CDR3: CATRQGLASSPGELFF. The CDR3 nucleotides are TGTGCCACCCGCCAAGGACTAGCATCGTCACCGGGGGAGCTGTTTTTT.

The rearrangement uses TRBV4-2 and TRBJ1-3; D is possibly TRBD1 (5 bases). V gave up 1 base and J gave up 4 bases, with 5 bases separating them. CDR1 and CDR2 from the germline V gene are LGHNA and YNFKEQ. The CDR3 runs 13 residues. Here the CDR3 DNA reads TGTGCCAGCAGCCAAGGGGGGGGAAACACCATATATTTT. Its protein product is CASSQGGGNTIYF.

This clonotype has a handful of counts. The DNA of the CDR3 is TGTGCCAGCAGTTTAGACACCAGGGTGGTTAGCTATGGCTACACCTTC. This gives the protein CASSLDTRVVSYGYTF. This chain links TRBV28 with TRBJ1-2; perhaps TRBD1 as D (5 bases). Germline values: CDR1 MDHEN, CDR2 SYDVKM. V lost 2 bases to trimming and J lost 4 bases, with 17 bases between them. This CDR3 comprises 16 residues.

J is TRBJ2-3 and V is TRBV27; D is possibly TRBD1 or TRBD2 (5 bases each). Trimming pared 4 bases from V and 2 bases from J, leaving 10 bases between. Germline V CDR1 and CDR2: MNHEY, SMNVEV (reference sequence). The CDR3 has 14 amino acids. The CDR3 DNA reads TGTGCCAGCAGTTGGGGACGGGTCACAGATACGCAGTATTTT. Translating gives CASSWGRVTDTQYF.

This clonotype was counted only a few times. Written as DNA, the CDR3 is TGCGCCAGCAGCCAAGGGCCAGATGGGCGATCACCCCTCCACTTT. Translating it yields CASSQGPDGRSPLHF. The chain combines TRBV4-1 with TRBJ1-6, with D uncertain. This CDR3 region has 15 residues. Trimming stripped 1 base from V and 10 bases from J, with 14 bases between. Germline-derived CDR1 and CDR2 are MGHRA and YSYEKL.

The chain couples TRBV9 to TRBJ1-1; D uncertain. The CDR3 has 15 amino acids. Looked up from germline, CDR1 is SGDLS and CDR2 is YYNGEE. V dropped 3 bases and J dropped 2 bases, with 14 bases sitting between them. The CDR3 nucleotides are TGTGCCAGCAGCGAGGGTCGTGGGCGAAACACTGAAGCTTTCTTT. Translated, it gives CASSEGRGRNTEAFF.

V is TRBV9 and J is TRBJ2-3, with D possibly TRBD1 on 5 matching bases. V dropped 3 bases and J dropped 1 base, with 9 bases sitting between them. Germline values: CDR1 SGDLS, CDR2 YYNGEE. The CDR3 runs 14 residues. CDR3 in amino acids: CASSDGAGTDTQYF. The CDR3 nucleotides read TGTGCCAGCAGCGATGGGGCGGGCACAGATACGCAGTATTTT.

V gene TRBV7-9 combines with J gene TRBJ2-2; 7 bases map to TRBD1. V shed 4 bases, J shed 3 bases, and the junction held 8 bases outside the gene matches. The CDR3 length is 16 residues. Germline V gene data show CDR1 as SEHNR and CDR2 as FQNEAQ (reference sequence). CDR3 amino acids: CASSSSPGGYTGELFF. The CDR3 DNA is TGTGCCAGCAGCTCCTCGCCAGGGGGTTACACCGGGGAGCTGTTTTTT. Based on the CDR3 plus reference TRBV7-9 and TRBJ2-2, the full variable domain is DTGVSQNPRHKITKRGQNVTFRCDPISEHNRLYWYRQTLGQGPEFLTYFQNEAQLEKSRLLSDRFSAERPKGSFSTLEIQRTEQGDSAMYLCASSSSPGGYTGELFFGEGSRLTVL.

CDR3 sequence: CASRGQRGASYEQYF. CDR3 nucleotide sequence: TGCGCCAGCAGGGGACAACGTGGGGCCTCCTACGAGCAGTACTTC. V is TRBV5-1 and J is TRBJ2-7, with a weak D call TRBD1 (6 bases). The CDR3 loop spans 15 amino acids. Looked up from germline, CDR1 is SGHRS and CDR2 is YFSETQ. V dropped 5 bases and J dropped 0 bases, with 15 bases sitting between them. The variable domain in full, with the rest retrieved from reference TRBV5-1 and TRBJ2-7, is KAGVTQTPRYLIKTRGQQVTLSCSPISGHRSVSWYQQTPGQGLQFLFEYFSETQRNKGNFPGRFSGRQFSNSRSEMNVSTLELGDSALYLCASRGQRGASYEQYFGPGTRLTVT.